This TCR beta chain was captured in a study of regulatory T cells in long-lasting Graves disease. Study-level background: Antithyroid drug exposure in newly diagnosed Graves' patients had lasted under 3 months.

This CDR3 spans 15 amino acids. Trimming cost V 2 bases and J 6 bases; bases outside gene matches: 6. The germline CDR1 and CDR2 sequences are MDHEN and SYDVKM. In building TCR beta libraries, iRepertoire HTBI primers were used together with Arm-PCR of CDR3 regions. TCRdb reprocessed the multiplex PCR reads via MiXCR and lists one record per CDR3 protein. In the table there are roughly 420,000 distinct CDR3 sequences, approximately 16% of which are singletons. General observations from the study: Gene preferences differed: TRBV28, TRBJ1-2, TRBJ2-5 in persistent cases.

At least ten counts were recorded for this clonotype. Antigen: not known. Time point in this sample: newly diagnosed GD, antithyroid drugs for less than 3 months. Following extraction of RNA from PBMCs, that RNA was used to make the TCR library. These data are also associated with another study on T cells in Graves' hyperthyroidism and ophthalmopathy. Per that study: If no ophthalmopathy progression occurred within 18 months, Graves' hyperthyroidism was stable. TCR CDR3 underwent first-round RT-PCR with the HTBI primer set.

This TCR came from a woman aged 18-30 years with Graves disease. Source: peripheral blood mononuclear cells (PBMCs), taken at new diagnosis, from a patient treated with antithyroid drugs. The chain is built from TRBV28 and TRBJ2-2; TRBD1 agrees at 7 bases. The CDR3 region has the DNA TGTGCCAGCAGTTTAGGTGGCCAGGGGGCCGGGGAGCTGTTTTTT. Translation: CASSLGGQGAGELFF. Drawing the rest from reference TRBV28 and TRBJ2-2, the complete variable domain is DVKVTQSSRYLVKRTGEKVFLECVQDMDHENMFWYRQDPGLGLRLIYFSYDVKMKEKGDIPEGYSVSREKKERFSLILESASTNQTSMYLCASSLGGQGAGELFFGEGSRLTVL.